The rows below give T cell receptor beta chains drawn from one sample of a study of cytomegalovirus exposure and HLA in healthy donors. Profiled with immunoSEQ multiplex PCR; TCRdb holds only in-frame clones, not every one. The sample yields about 130,000 clones, approximately 85% seen once. The specimen sequenced was PBMCs. These receptors came from a boy aged 5-17 years in good health and CMV-seronegative. Both conserved end residues are part of each CDR3. The order of the fields is V gene, clone size, J gene, D gene, CDR3 protein, CDR3 DNA. D genes are given only for firm matches. Clone size is shown for a subset of rows, as once, few, many or a class of expanded clone.

V: TRBV5-1
size: .
J: TRBJ2-2
D: .
CDR3: CASSLAGPGELFF
DNA: TGCGCCAGCAGCTTGGCAGGGCCCGGGGAGCTGTTTTTT

V: TRBV4-3
size: .
J: TRBJ2-2
D: .
CDR3: CASSHPGSNTGELFF
DNA: TGCGCCAGCAGCCACCCGGGATCGAACACCGGGGAGCTGTTTTTT

V: TRBV29-1
size: .
J: TRBJ1-2
D: .
CDR3: CSVDSGYGYTF
DNA: TGCAGCGTTGATTCGGGCTATGGCTACACCTTC

V: TRBV11-2
size: .
J: TRBJ1-2
D: TRBD1
CDR3: CASSSTGDGYTF
DNA: TGTGCCAGCAGCTCCACAGGGGATGGCTACACCTTC

V: TRBV7-8
size: .
J: TRBJ2-7
D: TRBD2
CDR3: CASSPGLAGVGGYEQYF
DNA: TGTGCCAGCAGCCCCGGACTAGCGGGAGTAGGGGGCTACGAGCAGTACTTC

V: TRBV15
size: .
J: TRBJ1-5
D: TRBD1
CDR3: CATSRIPRTGGQPQHF
DNA: TGTGCCACCAGCCGCATACCCCGGACAGGAGGCCAGCCCCAGCATTTT

V: TRBV27
size: .
J: TRBJ2-3
D: .
CDR3: CASSSLPFTDTQYF
DNA: TGTGCCAGCAGTTCCCTTCCTTTCACAGATACGCAGTATTTT

V: TRBV5-1
size: .
J: TRBJ1-1
D: .
CDR3: CASSLGGLNTEAFF
DNA: TGCGCCAGCAGCTTGGGAGGGCTCAACACTGAAGCTTTCTTT

V: TRBV28
size: .
J: TRBJ1-6
D: .
CDR3: CASSFDSPLHF
DNA: TGTGCCAGCAGTTTCGATTCACCCCTCCACTTT

V: TRBV6-6
size: .
J: TRBJ2-7
D: TRBD2
CDR3: CASRYTSGSPYEQYF
DNA: TGTGCCAGCCGCTACACTAGCGGGAGCCCCTACGAGCAGTACTTC

V: TRBV10-3
size: few
J: TRBJ1-2
D: .
CDR3: CAISDAADYGYTF
DNA: TGTGCCATCAGTGATGCTGCGGACTATGGCTACACCTTC

V: TRBV6-5
size: .
J: TRBJ1-1
D: .
CDR3: CASRGSTGLNTEAFF
DNA: TGTGCCAGCAGAGGATCGACAGGTCTGAACACTGAAGCTTTCTTT

V: TRBV5-1
size: .
J: TRBJ1-2
D: TRBD1
CDR3: CASSLMDRGLGYTF
DNA: TGCGCCAGCAGCTTGATGGACAGGGGGCTTGGCTACACCTTC

V: TRBV2
size: .
J: TRBJ2-3
D: TRBD2
CDR3: CASRETSGSSADTQYF
DNA: TGTGCCAGCAGGGAGACTAGCGGGAGTAGCGCAGATACGCAGTATTTT

V: TRBV6-5
size: few
J: TRBJ1-1
D: TRBD1
CDR3: CASSLGTVNTEAFF
DNA: TGTGCCAGCAGCCTCGGGACAGTGAACACTGAAGCTTTCTTT

V: TRBV7-2
size: .
J: TRBJ2-2
D: .
CDR3: CASIYSTGELFF
DNA: TGTGCCAGCATCTACAGCACCGGGGAGCTGTTTTTT

V: TRBV4-3
size: .
J: TRBJ2-5
D: TRBD2
CDR3: CASSRTTGGGQETQYF
DNA: TGCGCCAGCAGCCGGACGACGGGCGGGGGGCAAGAGACCCAGTACTTC

V: TRBV10-3
size: .
J: TRBJ1-5
D: .
CDR3: CAPLQGPNQPQHF
DNA: TGTGCCCCGTTACAGGGTCCCAATCAGCCCCAGCATTTT

V: TRBV19
size: once
J: TRBJ1-2
D: .
CDR3: CASSIDSLAANYGYTF
DNA: TGTGCCAGTAGTATAGACAGTCTCGCTGCTAACTATGGCTACACCTTC

V: TRBV4-2
size: .
J: TRBJ2-3
D: .
CDR3: CASSQVRQGITDTQYF
DNA: TGTGCCAGCAGCCAAGTACGTCAGGGAATCACAGATACGCAGTATTTT

V: TRBV27
size: .
J: TRBJ2-7
D: TRBD1
CDR3: CASSLSQGQATYEQYF
DNA: TGTGCCAGCAGTTTATCGCAAGGACAGGCCACCTACGAGCAGTACTTC

V: TRBV27
size: once
J: TRBJ2-1
D: TRBD2
CDR3: CASSSSGRAVDEQFF
DNA: TGTGCCAGCAGTTCTAGCGGGAGGGCTGTTGATGAGCAGTTCTTC

V: TRBV19
size: .
J: TRBJ1-4
D: TRBD1
CDR3: CATNDFGTGQEKLFF
DNA: TGTGCCACCAATGACTTCGGGACAGGGCAAGAAAAACTGTTTTTT

V: TRBV11-2
size: .
J: TRBJ2-3
D: TRBD2
CDR3: CASSLEAGGLQDTQYF
DNA: TGTGCCAGCAGCTTAGAAGCGGGAGGGCTACAAGATACGCAGTATTTT

V: TRBV19
size: .
J: TRBJ1-5
D: .
CDR3: CASSTTGSNQPQHF
DNA: TGTGCCAGTAGTACCACGGGGAGCAATCAGCCCCAGCATTTT

V: TRBV7-2
size: .
J: TRBJ2-5
D: .
CDR3: CASSSMWGQYQETQYF
DNA: TGTGCCAGCAGCTCAATGTGGGGGCAGTACCAAGAGACCCAGTACTTC

V: TRBV7-2
size: .
J: TRBJ2-3
D: .
CDR3: CASSLRIASSTDTQYF
DNA: TGTGCCAGCAGCTTAAGGATAGCGTCTAGCACAGATACGCAGTATTTT

V: TRBV14
size: .
J: TRBJ2-7
D: TRBD1
CDR3: CASSPRTGLYEQYF
DNA: TGTGCCAGCAGCCCCCGGACAGGGCTCTACGAGCAGTACTTC

V: TRBV7-9
size: .
J: TRBJ1-5
D: TRBD1
CDR3: CASSKRTGRNQPQHF
DNA: TGTGCCAGCAGCAAAAGGACAGGGAGGAATCAGCCCCAGCATTTT

V: TRBV7-6
size: .
J: TRBJ2-1
D: .
CDR3: CASSPRGFRDNEQFF
DNA: TGTGCCAGCAGCCCTAGGGGGTTTAGGGACAATGAGCAGTTCTTC

V: TRBV4-1
size: .
J: TRBJ2-1
D: TRBD2
CDR3: CASSQGDYSYNEQFF
DNA: TGCGCCAGCAGCCAGGGGGACTATTCGTACAATGAGCAGTTCTTC

V: TRBV6-4
size: .
J: TRBJ2-3
D: TRBD2
CDR3: CASSPTGGTDTQYF
DNA: TGTGCCAGCAGTCCCACGGGGGGGACAGATACGCAGTATTTT

V: TRBV12-5
size: .
J: TRBJ1-2
D: .
CDR3: CASGLGGGGYTF
DNA: TGTGCTAGTGGCCTCGGTGGCGGTGGCTACACCTTC

V: TRBV5-5
size: .
J: TRBJ1-3
D: .
CDR3: CASSLVGVSGNTIYF
DNA: TGTGCCAGCAGCTTGGTTGGAGTCTCTGGAAACACCATATATTTT

V: TRBV9
size: .
J: TRBJ1-2
D: TRBD1
CDR3: CASSRTGASNYGYTF
DNA: TGTGCCAGCTCGAGAACAGGGGCCTCTAACTATGGCTACACCTTC

V: TRBV5-4
size: .
J: TRBJ1-2
D: .
CDR3: CASSLSSGRNGYTF
DNA: TGTGCCAGCAGCTTGAGCTCAGGGAGGAATGGCTACACCTTC

V: TRBV30
size: .
J: TRBJ1-5
D: TRBD1
CDR3: CAWRRTGTKNQPQHF
DNA: TGTGCCTGGAGGAGGACAGGCACAAAAAATCAGCCCCAGCATTTT

V: TRBV4-1
size: .
J: TRBJ2-1
D: TRBD2
CDR3: CASSHYVPGLVYNYNEQFF
DNA: TGCGCCAGCAGCCATTATGTTCCGGGACTAGTATATAACTACAATGAGCAGTTCTTC

V: TRBV28
size: .
J: TRBJ1-2
D: TRBD1
CDR3: CASRGLAGYTF
DNA: TGTGCATCCAGGGGGCTGGCCGGCTACACCTTC

V: TRBV27
size: .
J: TRBJ1-2
D: TRBD1
CDR3: CASSPKTGGTSYGYTF
DNA: TGTGCCAGCAGTCCTAAGACAGGGGGCACGAGCTATGGCTACACCTTC

V: TRBV7-2
size: once
J: TRBJ2-7
D: TRBD2
CDR3: CASSSTGGLIYEQYF
DNA: TGTGCCAGCAGCTCCACGGGGGGGTTAATCTACGAGCAGTACTTC

V: TRBV20-1
size: .
J: TRBJ2-5
D: .
CDR3: CSARSSGTQYF
DNA: TGCAGTGCTAGATCAAGCGGGACCCAGTACTTC

V: TRBV5-1
size: .
J: TRBJ2-7
D: TRBD2
CDR3: CASSPGLADTYEQYF
DNA: TGCGCCAGCAGCCCTGGACTAGCGGATACCTACGAGCAGTACTTC

V: TRBV6-5
size: .
J: TRBJ2-7
D: .
CDR3: CASSYSGVPYEQYF
DNA: TGTGCCAGCAGTTACTCGGGAGTACCCTACGAGCAGTACTTC

V: TRBV11-2
size: .
J: TRBJ2-7
D: TRBD1
CDR3: CASSSSRDSPYSYEQYF
DNA: TGTGCCAGCAGCTCCTCTAGGGACAGCCCATACTCCTACGAGCAGTACTTC